The clone carrying this T cell receptor beta chain was detected a few times. Its antigen remains unidentified. The sample originates from a study of T-cell memory formation after mild COVID-19. Looking at the study overall: Clusters of TCRs were largely donor specific. General study results and limits: A second wave of clones peaked on day 37, and their SARS-CoV-2 specificity went unconfirmed.

MiXCR, applied by TCRdb to the 5' RACE reads, yields one record per CDR3 protein. The sample lists 550,000 to 600,000 distinct CDR3 sequences, about a fifth seen once, with about 8.2% in the top ten. This CDR3 has 14 amino acids. Trimming cost V 3 bases and J 2 bases, with 11 bases left between them. Per germline, CDR1 MNHNS and CDR2 SASEGT. The sample comprised PBMCs or a T cell subset sorted from them (not recorded which). The sequence derives from an adult woman who had mild COVID-19 (a few samples of this study predate the infection). Cell type and time point are not known. This chain uses TRBV6-1 with TRBJ2-7; a possible D gene is TRBD1 (6 bases). The CDR3 bases are TGTGCCAGCAGTGAGACAGGAAAAGCCTACGAGCAGTACTTC. It codes for CASSETGKAYEQYF.